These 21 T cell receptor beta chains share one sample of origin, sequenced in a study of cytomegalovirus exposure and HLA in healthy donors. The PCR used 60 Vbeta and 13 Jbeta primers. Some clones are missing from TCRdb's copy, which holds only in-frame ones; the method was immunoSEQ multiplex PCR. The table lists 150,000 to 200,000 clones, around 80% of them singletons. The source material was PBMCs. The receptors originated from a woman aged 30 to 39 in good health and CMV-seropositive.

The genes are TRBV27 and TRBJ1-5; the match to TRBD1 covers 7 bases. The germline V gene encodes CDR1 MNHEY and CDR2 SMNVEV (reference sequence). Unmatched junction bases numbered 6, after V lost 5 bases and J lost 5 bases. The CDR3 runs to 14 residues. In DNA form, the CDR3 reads TGTGCCAGCAGTCGACAGGGAGTGGATCAGCCCCAGCATTTT. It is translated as CASSRQGVDQPQHF.

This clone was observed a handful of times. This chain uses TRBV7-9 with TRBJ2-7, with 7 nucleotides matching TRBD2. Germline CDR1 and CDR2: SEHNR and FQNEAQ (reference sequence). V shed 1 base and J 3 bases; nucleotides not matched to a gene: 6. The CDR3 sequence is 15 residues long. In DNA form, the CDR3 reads TGTGCCAGCAGCTTAGGCGCGGGAGAGGGCTACGAGCAGTACTTC. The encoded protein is CASSLGAGEGYEQYF.

The CDR3 region is CASSVGGRASSYEQYF. The CDR3 DNA reads TGTGCCAGCAGCGTAGGCGGGAGGGCTTCCTCCTACGAGCAGTACTTC. The chain combines TRBV9 with TRBJ2-7; 9 positions agree with TRBD2. The CDR3 loop spans 16 amino acids. Germline V gene data show CDR1 as SGDLS and CDR2 as YYNGEE. J lost 0 bases, V lost 0 bases, and 4 bases had no gene match.

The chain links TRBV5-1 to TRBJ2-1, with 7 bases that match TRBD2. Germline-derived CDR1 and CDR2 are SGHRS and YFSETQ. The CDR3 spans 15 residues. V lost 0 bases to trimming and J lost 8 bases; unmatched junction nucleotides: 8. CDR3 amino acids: CASSLETSITDEQFF. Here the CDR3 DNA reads TGCGCCAGCAGCTTGGAGACTAGCATTACAGATGAGCAGTTCTTC. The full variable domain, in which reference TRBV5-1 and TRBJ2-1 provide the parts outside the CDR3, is KAGVTQTPRYLIKTRGQQVTLSCSPISGHRSVSWYQQTPGQGLQFLFEYFSETQRNKGNFPGRFSGRQFSNSRSEMNVSTLELGDSALYLCASSLETSITDEQFFGPGTRLTVL.

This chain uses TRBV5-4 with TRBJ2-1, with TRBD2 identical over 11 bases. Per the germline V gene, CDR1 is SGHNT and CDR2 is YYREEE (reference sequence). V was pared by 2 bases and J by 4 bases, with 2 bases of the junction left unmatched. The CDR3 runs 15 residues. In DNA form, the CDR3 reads TGTGCCAGCAGCTTCGGGACTAGCGGATACAATGAGCAGTTCTTC. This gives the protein CASSFGTSGYNEQFF.

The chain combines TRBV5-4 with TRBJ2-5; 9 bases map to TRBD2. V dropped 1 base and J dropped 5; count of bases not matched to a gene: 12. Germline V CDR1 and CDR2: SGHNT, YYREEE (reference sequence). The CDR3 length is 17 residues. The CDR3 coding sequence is TGTGCCAGCAGCTTGATCGATAGCGGGGGAGATGGGGAGACCCAGTACTTC. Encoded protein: CASSLIDSGGDGETQYF.

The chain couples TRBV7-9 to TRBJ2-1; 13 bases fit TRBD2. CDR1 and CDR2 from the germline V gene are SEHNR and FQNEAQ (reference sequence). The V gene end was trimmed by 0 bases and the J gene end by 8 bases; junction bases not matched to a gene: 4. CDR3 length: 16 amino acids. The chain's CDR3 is CASSLATSGRKDEQFF. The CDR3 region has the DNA TGTGCCAGCAGCTTAGCGACTAGCGGGAGGAAGGATGAGCAGTTCTTC.

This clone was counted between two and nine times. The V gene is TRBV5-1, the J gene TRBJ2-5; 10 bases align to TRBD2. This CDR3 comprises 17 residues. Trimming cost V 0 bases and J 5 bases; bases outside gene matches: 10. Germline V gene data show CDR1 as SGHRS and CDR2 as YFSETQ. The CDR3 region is CASSLGTSGWNVETQYF. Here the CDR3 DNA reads TGCGCCAGCAGCTTGGGGACTAGCGGATGGAACGTGGAGACCCAGTACTTC. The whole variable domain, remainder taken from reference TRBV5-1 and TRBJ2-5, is KAGVTQTPRYLIKTRGQQVTLSCSPISGHRSVSWYQQTPGQGLQFLFEYFSETQRNKGNFPGRFSGRQFSNSRSEMNVSTLELGDSALYLCASSLGTSGWNVETQYFGPGTRLLVL.

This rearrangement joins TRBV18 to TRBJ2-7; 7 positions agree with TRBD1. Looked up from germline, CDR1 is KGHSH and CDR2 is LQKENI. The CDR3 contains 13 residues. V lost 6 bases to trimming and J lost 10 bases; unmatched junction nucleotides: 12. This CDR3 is CASSQSRDSDQYF. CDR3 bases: TGTGCCAGCTCCCAGTCCCGGGACAGCGATCAGTACTTC. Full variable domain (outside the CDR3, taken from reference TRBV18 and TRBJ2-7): NAGVMQNPRHLVRRRGQEARLRCSPMKGHSHVYWYRQLPEEGLKFMVYLQKENIIDESGMPKERFSAEFPKEGPSILRIQQVVRGDSAAYFCASSQSRDSDQYFGPGTRLTVT.

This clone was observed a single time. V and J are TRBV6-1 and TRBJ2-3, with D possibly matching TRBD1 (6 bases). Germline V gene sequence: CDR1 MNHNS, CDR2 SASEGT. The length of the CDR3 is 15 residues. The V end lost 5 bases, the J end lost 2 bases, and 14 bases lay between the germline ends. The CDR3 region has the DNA TGTGCCAGCAGTATTGGGGCAGGGGCCACAGATACGCAGTATTTT. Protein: CASSIGAGATDTQYF.

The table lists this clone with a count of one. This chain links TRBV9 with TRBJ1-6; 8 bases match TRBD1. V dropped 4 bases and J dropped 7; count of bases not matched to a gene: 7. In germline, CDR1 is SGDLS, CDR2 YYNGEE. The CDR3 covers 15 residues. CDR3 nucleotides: TGTGCCAGCAGCAAAGGGACAGGAAGAAATTCACCCCTCCACTTT. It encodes CASSKGTGRNSPLHF.

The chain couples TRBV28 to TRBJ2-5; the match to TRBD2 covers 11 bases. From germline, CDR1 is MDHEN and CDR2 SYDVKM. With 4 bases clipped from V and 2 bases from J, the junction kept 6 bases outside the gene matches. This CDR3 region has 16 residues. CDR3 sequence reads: CASSSPLAGVQETQYF. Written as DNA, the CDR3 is TGTGCCAGCAGTTCCCCACTAGCGGGGGTACAAGAGACCCAGTACTTC.

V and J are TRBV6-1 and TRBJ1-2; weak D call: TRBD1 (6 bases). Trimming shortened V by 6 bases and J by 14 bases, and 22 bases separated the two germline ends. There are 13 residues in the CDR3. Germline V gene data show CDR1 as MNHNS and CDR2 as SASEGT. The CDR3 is CASRVSTTGTRTF. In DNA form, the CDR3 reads TGTGCCAGCAGAGTTTCAACGACAGGCACGAGAACCTTC.

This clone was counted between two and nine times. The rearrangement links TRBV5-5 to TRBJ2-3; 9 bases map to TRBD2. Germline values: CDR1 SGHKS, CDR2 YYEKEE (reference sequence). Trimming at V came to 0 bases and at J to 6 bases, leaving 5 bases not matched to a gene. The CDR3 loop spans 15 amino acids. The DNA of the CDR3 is TGTGCCAGCAGCTTGGTCTCTAGCGGGATGGATACGCAGTATTTT. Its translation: CASSLVSSGMDTQYF.

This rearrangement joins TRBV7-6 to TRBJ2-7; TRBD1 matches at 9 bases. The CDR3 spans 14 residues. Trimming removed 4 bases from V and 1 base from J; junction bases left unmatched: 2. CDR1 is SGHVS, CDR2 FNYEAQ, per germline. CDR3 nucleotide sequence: TGTGCCAGCAGCTACGGACAGGGGTCCTACGAGCAGTACTTC. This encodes CASSYGQGSYEQYF.

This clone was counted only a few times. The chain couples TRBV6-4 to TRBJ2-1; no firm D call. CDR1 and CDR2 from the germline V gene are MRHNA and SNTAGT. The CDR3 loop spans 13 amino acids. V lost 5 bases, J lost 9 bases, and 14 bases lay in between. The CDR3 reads CASSLGPATEQFF. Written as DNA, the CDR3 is TGTGCCAGCAGTTTGGGCCCAGCTACTGAGCAGTTCTTC.

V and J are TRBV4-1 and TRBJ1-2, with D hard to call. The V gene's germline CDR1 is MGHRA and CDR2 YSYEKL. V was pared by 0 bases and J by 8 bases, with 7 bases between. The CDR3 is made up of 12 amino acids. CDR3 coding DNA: TGCGCCAGCAGCCAAGAGAGTGAAGGCTACACCTTC. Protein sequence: CASSQESEGYTF.

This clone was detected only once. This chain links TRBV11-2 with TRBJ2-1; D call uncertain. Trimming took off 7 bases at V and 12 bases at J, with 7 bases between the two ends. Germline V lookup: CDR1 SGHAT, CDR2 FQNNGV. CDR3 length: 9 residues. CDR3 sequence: CASTYGQFF. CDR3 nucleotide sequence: TGTGCCAGCACCTATGGGCAGTTCTTC.

CDR3 residues: CASSSPGAWTEAFF. The CDR3 DNA sequence: TGCGCCAGCAGCTCCCCAGGGGCGTGGACTGAAGCTTTCTTT. The J gene is TRBJ1-1, the V gene TRBV4-1; TRBD1 might be the D (6 bases). Deletions cut 5 bases from V and 5 bases from J, with 15 bases between. There are 14 residues in the CDR3. CDR1 is MGHRA and CDR2 is YSYEKL in the germline V gene.

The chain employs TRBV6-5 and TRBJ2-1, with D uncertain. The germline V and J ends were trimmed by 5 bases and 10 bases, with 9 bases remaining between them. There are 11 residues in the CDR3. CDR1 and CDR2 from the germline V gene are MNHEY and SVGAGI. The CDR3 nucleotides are TGTGCCAGCAGTAGTCCCGCGGAGCAGTTCTTC. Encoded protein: CASSSPAEQFF.

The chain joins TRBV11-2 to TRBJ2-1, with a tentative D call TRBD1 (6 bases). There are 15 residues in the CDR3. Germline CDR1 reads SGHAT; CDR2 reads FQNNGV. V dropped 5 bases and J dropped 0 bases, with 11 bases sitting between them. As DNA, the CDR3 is TGTGCCAGCAGCGCACAGGGTAGCTCCTACAATGAGCAGTTCTTC. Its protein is CASSAQGSSYNEQFF.